The rows below give T cell receptor beta chains drawn from one sample of a study of early T cells in non-severe SARS-CoV-2 infection. TCRdb recomputed calls from the 5' RACE reads with MiXCR, one row per CDR3 protein. This sample has 50,000 to 80,000 distinct CDR3 sequences, with approximately 8.8% found just once. The starting material was whole blood, obtained at baseline. The receptors derive from an adult who was a healthcare worker with PCR-confirmed SARS-CoV-2 infection or an uninfected control (not recorded which). The CDR3 runs from the conserved cysteine through the conserved F or W. A D gene is named only where the DNA matches it firmly. A row's size may be missing; if present it is once, few, many or a size class.

V gene: TRBV7-9; D gene: -; clone size: -; CDR3 length: 12; J gene: TRBJ2-7; CDR3 DNA: TGTGCCAGCAGCTTAGCGCGTTACGAGCAGTACTTC; CDR3 protein: CASSLARYEQYF
V gene: TRBV12-5; D gene: TRBD2; clone size: few; CDR3 length: 17; J gene: TRBJ2-1; CDR3 DNA: TGTGCTAGTGGTTTGGCCCCGGCGGGAGCGTCCTACAATGAGCAGTTCTTC; CDR3 protein: CASGLAPAGASYNEQFF
V gene: TRBV20-1; D gene: TRBD2; clone size: many; CDR3 length: 15; J gene: TRBJ2-1; CDR3 DNA: TGCAGTGCTACCCCACTAGCGGGAGCCTACAATGAGCAGTTCTTC; CDR3 protein: CSATPLAGAYNEQFF
V gene: TRBV11-2; D gene: -; clone size: few; CDR3 length: 17; J gene: TRBJ1-3; CDR3 DNA: TGTGCCAGCAGCTTAGGAGGTGACCCCTCGGGCGGAAACACCATATATTTT; CDR3 protein: CASSLGGDPSGGNTIYF
V gene: TRBV7-3; D gene: -; clone size: -; CDR3 length: 14; J gene: TRBJ2-3; CDR3 DNA: TGTGCCAGCAGCCCGATGGGGGCGACAGATACGCAGTATTTT; CDR3 protein: CASSPMGATDTQYF
V gene: TRBV6-1; D gene: -; clone size: -; CDR3 length: 12; J gene: TRBJ2-7; CDR3 DNA: TGTGCCAGCAGTGAAGCACCCTACGAGCAGTACTTC; CDR3 protein: CASSEAPYEQYF
V gene: TRBV21-1; D gene: -; clone size: few; CDR3 length: 12; J gene: TRBJ2-7; CDR3 DNA: TGTGCCAGCCGGACAGGGGGTTCCGAGCAGTACTTC; CDR3 protein: CASRTGGSEQYF
V gene: TRBV9; D gene: -; clone size: few; CDR3 length: 14; J gene: TRBJ2-7; CDR3 DNA: TGTGCCAGCAGCGTAGGGGGTTGGGGTACCGAGCAGTACTTC; CDR3 protein: CASSVGGWGTEQYF
V gene: TRBV27; D gene: -; clone size: -; CDR3 length: 14; J gene: TRBJ1-2; CDR3 DNA: TGTGCCAGCAGTTCTGCCGGGAGAGGCTATGGCTACACCTTC; CDR3 protein: CASSSAGRGYGYTF
V gene: TRBV9; D gene: TRBD2; clone size: -; CDR3 length: 16; J gene: TRBJ2-1; CDR3 DNA: TGTGCCAGCAGCGTAGGGGGACTAGCGGGAGTCGATGAGCAGTTCTTC; CDR3 protein: CASSVGGLAGVDEQFF
V gene: TRBV7-8; D gene: TRBD2; clone size: -; CDR3 length: 13; J gene: TRBJ2-7; CDR3 DNA: TGTGCCAGCAGCTTAGGGAGTCTAGCGGGGCTGTACTTC; CDR3 protein: CASSLGSLAGLYF
V gene: TRBV27; D gene: -; clone size: many; CDR3 length: 14; J gene: TRBJ2-5; CDR3 DNA: TGTGCCAGCAGTTCCCGGACACCCCAAGAGACCCAGTACTTC; CDR3 protein: CASSSRTPQETQYF
V gene: TRBV29-1; D gene: TRBD2; clone size: -; CDR3 length: 15; J gene: TRBJ2-5; CDR3 DNA: TGCAGCGCGCGACCCTCCCTAGCGGGGCAAGAGACCCAGTACTTC; CDR3 protein: CSARPSLAGQETQYF
V gene: TRBV4-2; D gene: TRBD2; clone size: many; CDR3 length: 14; J gene: TRBJ2-1; CDR3 DNA: TGTGCCAGCAGCCGGACTAGCGCCTACAATGAGCAGTTCTTC; CDR3 protein: CASSRTSAYNEQFF
V gene: TRBV7-2; D gene: -; clone size: few; CDR3 length: 15; J gene: TRBJ2-2; CDR3 DNA: TGTGCCAGCAGCTTACGGTTCGCGAACACCGGGGAGCTGTTTTTT; CDR3 protein: CASSLRFANTGELFF
V gene: TRBV20-1; D gene: TRBD1; clone size: many; CDR3 length: 14; J gene: TRBJ2-7; CDR3 DNA: TGCAGTGCTAGGGGACAGGGGCTTTCCTACGAGCAGTACTTC; CDR3 protein: CSARGQGLSYEQYF
V gene: TRBV6-2/TRBV6-3; D gene: -; clone size: -; CDR3 length: 13; J gene: TRBJ2-6; CDR3 DNA: TGTGCCGCGCGAGTTAGTGGGGCCAACGTCCTGACTTTC; CDR3 protein: CAARVSGANVLTF
V gene: TRBV19; D gene: -; clone size: -; CDR3 length: 15; J gene: TRBJ2-3; CDR3 DNA: TGTGCCAGTAGCCCGGCGGGACGGGGCACAGATACGCAGTATTTT; CDR3 protein: CASSPAGRGTDTQYF
V gene: TRBV28; D gene: -; clone size: few; CDR3 length: 15; J gene: TRBJ2-3; CDR3 DNA: TGTGCCAGCAGCCGCCGGGCGGGACCCACAGATACGCAGTATTTT; CDR3 protein: CASSRRAGPTDTQYF
V gene: TRBV5-1; D gene: -; clone size: many; CDR3 length: 14; J gene: TRBJ2-7; CDR3 DNA: TGCGCCAGCAAATCTCAGATCCAGGGAGACGAGCAGTACTTC; CDR3 protein: CASKSQIQGDEQYF
V gene: TRBV7-6; D gene: -; clone size: many; CDR3 length: 13; J gene: TRBJ2-7; CDR3 DNA: TGTGCCAGCAGTGACCGGACGGGCTACGAGCAGTACTTC; CDR3 protein: CASSDRTGYEQYF
V gene: TRBV6-4; D gene: TRBD1; clone size: many; CDR3 length: 16; J gene: TRBJ1-5; CDR3 DNA: TGTGCCAGCAGTGACTCAGGGACAGGGACCAATCAGCCCCAGCATTTT; CDR3 protein: CASSDSGTGTNQPQHF
V gene: TRBV28; D gene: TRBD1; clone size: few; CDR3 length: 19; J gene: TRBJ1-2; CDR3 DNA: TGTGCCAGCAGCCCCCCCGCCGGGACAGGGGGCTCCCAGGCCTATGGCTACACCTTC; CDR3 protein: CASSPPAGTGGSQAYGYTF
V gene: TRBV11-2; D gene: TRBD2; clone size: many; CDR3 length: 19; J gene: TRBJ2-2; CDR3 DNA: TGTGCCAGCAGCCAGTCAATCACTAGCGGGAGAGCGTACACCGGGGAGCTGTTTTTT; CDR3 protein: CASSQSITSGRAYTGELFF
V gene: TRBV7-6; D gene: -; clone size: few; CDR3 length: 16; J gene: TRBJ2-1; CDR3 DNA: TGTGCCAGCAGCTCCCCTGGGGCAGGGCCGAAGAACGAGCAGTTCTTC; CDR3 protein: CASSSPGAGPKNEQFF
V gene: TRBV19; D gene: TRBD1; clone size: few; CDR3 length: 14; J gene: TRBJ1-2; CDR3 DNA: TGTGCCAGTAACCCACAGGGGGCGCAGGATGGCTACACCTTC; CDR3 protein: CASNPQGAQDGYTF
V gene: TRBV20-1; D gene: -; clone size: few; CDR3 length: 13; J gene: TRBJ1-2; CDR3 DNA: TGCAGTGCTACGGGGACTGTCCGAATTGGCTACACCTTC; CDR3 protein: CSATGTVRIGYTF
V gene: TRBV11-2; D gene: TRBD1; clone size: few; CDR3 length: 16; J gene: TRBJ1-2; CDR3 DNA: TGTGCCAGCAGCTTAGGACAGGGGGTCTCCAACTATGGCTACACCTTC; CDR3 protein: CASSLGQGVSNYGYTF
V gene: TRBV7-9; D gene: TRBD1; clone size: many; CDR3 length: 15; J gene: TRBJ1-2; CDR3 DNA: TGTGCCAGCAGCTTCAGGGGGCGAGGTAACTATGGCTACACCTTC; CDR3 protein: CASSFRGRGNYGYTF
V gene: TRBV5-1; D gene: TRBD1; clone size: -; CDR3 length: 15; J gene: TRBJ2-1; CDR3 DNA: TGCGCCAGCAGCTTGGAAGGACAGGAGTACAATGAGCAGTTCTTC; CDR3 protein: CASSLEGQEYNEQFF
V gene: TRBV20-1; D gene: -; clone size: -; CDR3 length: 15; J gene: TRBJ1-5; CDR3 DNA: TGCAGTGCCAGGATCGTAGGTGGCAGCAATCAGCCCCAGCATTTT; CDR3 protein: CSARIVGGSNQPQHF
V gene: TRBV5-1; D gene: TRBD1; clone size: few; CDR3 length: 14; J gene: TRBJ2-1; CDR3 DNA: TGCGCCAGCAGCGACCCTCAGGGGGCAGATACCCCGTTCTTC; CDR3 protein: CASSDPQGADTPFF
V gene: TRBV5-1; D gene: -; clone size: few; CDR3 length: 14; J gene: TRBJ2-1; CDR3 DNA: TGCGCCAGCAGCCCGCGGGTCTCCTACAATGAGCAGTTCTTC; CDR3 protein: CASSPRVSYNEQFF
V gene: TRBV3-1; D gene: TRBD2; clone size: many; CDR3 length: 17; J gene: TRBJ2-7; CDR3 DNA: TGTGCCAGCAGCCAAGGCCTAACCGGGACTAGCGGATACGAGCAGTACTTC; CDR3 protein: CASSQGLTGTSGYEQYF
V gene: TRBV9; D gene: -; clone size: -; CDR3 length: 16; J gene: TRBJ1-3; CDR3 DNA: TGTGCCAGCAGCGTAGCTGGGGGTGACTCTGGAAACACCATATATTTT; CDR3 protein: CASSVAGGDSGNTIYF
V gene: TRBV6-5; D gene: -; clone size: many; CDR3 length: 14; J gene: TRBJ1-1; CDR3 DNA: TGTGCCAGCAGTTACTCGGCCTCGAACACTGAAGCTTTCTTT; CDR3 protein: CASSYSASNTEAFF
V gene: TRBV5-1; D gene: TRBD2; clone size: -; CDR3 length: 16; J gene: TRBJ2-3; CDR3 DNA: TGCGCCAGCAGCAATCGACTAGCGGGGGCCACAGATACGCAGTATTTT; CDR3 protein: CASSNRLAGATDTQYF
V gene: TRBV25-1; D gene: -; clone size: many; CDR3 length: 17; J gene: TRBJ2-5; CDR3 DNA: TGTGCCAGCAGTGATTTGGGCCGAGTTGGGCGTGGAGAGACCCAGTACTTC; CDR3 protein: CASSDLGRVGRGETQYF
V gene: TRBV12-3/TRBV12-4; D gene: -; clone size: many; CDR3 length: 16; J gene: TRBJ2-5; CDR3 DNA: TGTGCCAGCAGCCACATCCCAGCGGAGGTGGAAGAGACCCAGTACTTC; CDR3 protein: CASSHIPAEVEETQYF
V gene: TRBV12-3/TRBV12-4; D gene: -; clone size: many; CDR3 length: 14; J gene: TRBJ2-7; CDR3 DNA: TGTGCCAGCAGATACGGAGGACAGAATTACGAGCAGTACTTC; CDR3 protein: CASRYGGQNYEQYF
V gene: TRBV4-2; D gene: -; clone size: few; CDR3 length: 13; J gene: TRBJ2-7; CDR3 DNA: TGTGCCAGCAGCATACAGAGCACAGGCGAGCAGTACTTC; CDR3 protein: CASSIQSTGEQYF
V gene: TRBV27; D gene: TRBD1; clone size: few; CDR3 length: 16; J gene: TRBJ2-1; CDR3 DNA: TGTGCCAGCAGTTTATTGGTACAGGGGTCCTACAATGAGCAGTTCTTC; CDR3 protein: CASSLLVQGSYNEQFF
V gene: TRBV7-2; D gene: -; clone size: few; CDR3 length: 15; J gene: TRBJ2-1; CDR3 DNA: TGTGCCAGCAGCTTCGCCGCCAGCTCCTACAATGAGCAGTTCTTC; CDR3 protein: CASSFAASSYNEQFF
V gene: TRBV7-2; D gene: -; clone size: many; CDR3 length: 18; J gene: TRBJ1-3; CDR3 DNA: TGTGCCAGCAGCACCCGCCCAAGGATAGGGATCTCTGGAAACACCATATATTTT; CDR3 protein: CASSTRPRIGISGNTIYF
V gene: TRBV20-1; D gene: -; clone size: -; CDR3 length: 14; J gene: TRBJ2-1; CDR3 DNA: TGCAGTGCTAGAGGTGGGAGCTCCTACAATGAGCAGTTCTTC; CDR3 protein: CSARGGSSYNEQFF
V gene: TRBV2; D gene: TRBD2; clone size: few; CDR3 length: 14; J gene: TRBJ2-3; CDR3 DNA: TGTGCCAGCAGTACTCTAGCGGGAGGGGATACGCAGTATTTT; CDR3 protein: CASSTLAGGDTQYF
V gene: TRBV5-1; D gene: -; clone size: few; CDR3 length: 12; J gene: TRBJ1-1; CDR3 DNA: TGCGCCAGCAGGGACACGAACACTGAAGCTTTCTTT; CDR3 protein: CASRDTNTEAFF